Presented here are 16 T cell receptor beta chains from one specimen sequenced in a study of beta chain features in type 1 diabetes. Of the isolated RNA, all was reverse transcribed, and so the sequenced material was expressed TCRB transcripts. Sequenced by immunoSEQ multiplex PCR; TCRdb stores in-frame clones only, minus some. In the table there are some 120,000 clones, approximately 15% of which are singletons. Study-wide results and caveats: Moderately but significantly shorter TCRB CDR3s were found in Type 1 diabetes patients in all four CD4+ subsets.

The antigens for these receptors are not known. The sequenced material came from central memory CD4+ T cells from blood. These receptors originate from a man aged 18-30 years with type 1 diabetes.

This clone came up a few times. This sequence joins TRBV13 and TRBJ2-2; tentatively, D is TRBD1 or TRBD2 (5 bases each). Germline V lookup: CDR1 PRHDT, CDR2 FYEKMQ (reference sequence). This CDR3 has 15 residues. The V gene lost 8 bases and the J gene lost 4 bases, with 17 bases spanning the gap. CDR3 protein: CASHPGRVGTGELFF. CDR3 DNA: TGTGCCAGCCACCCAGGGCGGGTTGGCACCGGGGAGCTGTTTTTT.

This chain uses TRBV19 with TRBJ1-1, with unresolved D. This CDR3 contains 12 residues. V was cut by 8 bases and J by 2 bases, with 9 bases left in between. CDR1 and CDR2 (germline): LNHDA, SQIVND (reference sequence). The CDR3 bases are TGTGCCAGTTCCAGCATAAACACTGAAGCTTTCTTT. Protein: CASSSINTEAFF.

CDR3 residues: CAWSGGLQEADTQYF. In nucleotides, the CDR3 is TGTGCCTGGAGTGGGGGACTCCAGGAGGCAGATACGCAGTATTTT. This chain links TRBV30 with TRBJ2-3; a possible D gene is TRBD2 (6 bases). This CDR3 spans 15 amino acids. The germline V gene has CDR1 GTSNPN and CDR2 SVGIG (reference sequence). V dropped 1 base and J dropped 4 bases, with 15 bases sitting between them.

This clone was seen only a few times. The V call is TRBV5-1, the J call TRBJ2-1; 9 positions match TRBD2. The CDR3 sequence is 15 residues long. Germline V gene data show CDR1 as SGHRS and CDR2 as YFSETQ. The trim removed 4 bases at V and 2 bases at J, leaving 4 bases unmatched. The chain's CDR3 is CASSKGLAAYNEQFF. The CDR3, as DNA: TGCGCCAGCAGCAAGGGACTAGCAGCCTACAATGAGCAGTTCTTC.

Ten or more counts support this clone. The rearrangement links TRBV2 to TRBJ2-5; D is undetermined. The germline V and J ends were trimmed by 2 bases and 8 bases, with 9 bases remaining between them. CDR1 SNHLY and CDR2 FYNNEI come from the germline V gene. The CDR3 consists of 12 residues. The CDR3 nucleotides are TGTGCCAGCAGTGAACTACGCGGTACCCAGTACTTC. Its protein product is CASSELRGTQYF.

The chain carries TRBV6-5 and TRBJ1-5; maybe TRBD1 (5 bases). Between the trimmed V and J ends, which lost 2 bases and 6 bases, there was a span of 11 bases. The CDR3 length is 14 residues. Germline CDR1 is MNHEY and CDR2 is SVGAGI. In nucleotides, the CDR3 is TGTGCCAGCAGTTACGGGGGGGAGGGTCAGCCCCAGCATTTT. It codes for CASSYGGEGQPQHF.

This clone turned up a few times. The genes are TRBV7-2 and TRBJ1-1; D remains unclear. The CDR3 spans 13 residues. Germline assignment: CDR1 SGHTA and CDR2 FQGNSA. The V gene lost 5 bases and the J gene lost 3 bases, with 10 bases spanning the gap. CDR3 sequence: CASSTHQDTEAFF. CDR3 coding DNA: TGTGCCAGCAGCACCCACCAGGACACTGAAGCTTTCTTT.

The sample holds a few counts of this clone. The chain links TRBV4-1 to TRBJ2-5; D possibly uses TRBD1 or TRBD2 (7 bases each). CDR1 MGHRA and CDR2 YSYEKL come from the germline V gene. This CDR3 is 14 amino acids long. Trimming pared 4 bases from V and 3 bases from J, leaving 12 bases between. The CDR3 region is CASSPGGAKETQYF. The CDR3 coding sequence is TGCGCCAGCAGCCCAGGGGGGGCGAAAGAGACCCAGTACTTC.

In this sample, this clone turned up a few times. This CDR3 is CASSPFTGVGEKLFF. The CDR3 DNA reads as TGTGCCAGCAGCCCCTTCACAGGGGTTGGTGAAAAACTGTTTTTT. The gene calls are TRBV7-2 and TRBJ1-4, with TRBD1 identical over 7 bases. The germline CDR1 and CDR2 sequences are SGHTA and FQGNSA. CDR3 length: 15 amino acids. V lost 5 bases, J lost 7 bases, and 10 bases stayed unmatched.

The CDR3: CASSFRAGETEAFF. As DNA, the CDR3 is TGTGCCAGCAGCTTTCGGGCTGGGGAAACTGAAGCTTTCTTT. The chain recombines TRBV7-2 with TRBJ1-1; D gene unclear. V shed 3 bases and J shed 5 bases, with 13 bases lying between them. The CDR3 runs to 14 residues. Per the germline V gene, CDR1 is SGHTA and CDR2 is FQGNSA. Drawing the rest from reference TRBV7-2 and TRBJ1-1, the complete variable domain is GAGVSQSPSNKVTEKGKDVELRCDPISGHTALYWYRQSLGQGLEFLIYFQGNSAPDKSGLPSDRFSAERTGGSVSTLTIQRTQQEDSAVYLCASSFRAGETEAFFGQGTRLTVV.

The chain couples TRBV6-5 to TRBJ1-1; TRBD1 is a possible D gene (5 bases). Germline V CDR1 and CDR2: MNHEY, SVGAGI. CDR3 length: 13 residues. Trimming took off 6 bases at V and 1 base at J, with 9 bases between the two ends. CDR3 sequence (DNA): TGTGCCAGCAGATTCACAGGGAACACTGAAGCTTTCTTT. Translation: CASRFTGNTEAFF.

The chain has TRBV7-2 and TRBJ2-1, with D possibly matching TRBD2 (5 bases). V dropped 5 bases and J dropped 1 base, with 15 bases sitting between them. This CDR3 is 16 amino acids long. In germline, CDR1 is SGHTA, CDR2 FQGNSA. The CDR3 loop is CASSQLLGSSYNEQFF. For the CDR3, the DNA is TGTGCCAGCAGCCAACTTTTGGGGAGTTCCTACAATGAGCAGTTCTTC.

By sample share, this clone is medium-sized (0.01 to 0.1%). The same CDR3 can be traced to other DNA sequences in this sample. The rearrangement uses TRBV29-1 and TRBJ1-2, with no clear D. Trimming shortened V by 0 bases and J by 2 bases, and 10 bases separated the two germline ends. Germline V gene data show CDR1 as SQVTM and CDR2 as ANQGSEA. The CDR3 runs 14 residues. The CDR3 DNA reads TGCAGCGTTGAAGACGGGTTTCCCAACTATGGCTACACCTTC. This encodes CSVEDGFPNYGYTF.

The chain is built from TRBV7-2 and TRBJ2-3; D is possibly TRBD1 or TRBD2 (5 bases each). The V end was cut by 6 bases, the J end by 2 bases, with 18 bases between. Germline V gene sequence: CDR1 SGHTA, CDR2 FQGNSA. The CDR3 extends over 16 amino acids. CDR3 nucleotides: TGTGCCAGCAGTTCGGGACCGCTCCTCTCCACAGATACGCAGTATTTT. This encodes CASSSGPLLSTDTQYF.

A few counts support this clone. The chain couples TRBV7-2 to TRBJ2-3; a weak D match, TRBD1 (5 bases). Germline lookup yields CDR1 SGHTA and CDR2 FQGNSA. This CDR3 region has 13 residues. V was pared by 3 bases and J by 4 bases, with 8 bases between. The CDR3 sequence: CASSFVGADTQYF. DNA for the CDR3: TGTGCCAGCAGCTTTGTAGGGGCAGATACGCAGTATTTT.

This clone occurred a few times. V is TRBV5-1 and J is TRBJ2-7; D possibly corresponds to TRBD1 (6 bases). Between the trimmed V and J ends, which lost 0 bases and 2 bases, there was a span of 9 bases. Germline V gene data show CDR1 as SGHRS and CDR2 as YFSETQ. The CDR3 is 14 residues long. The CDR3 DNA reads TGCGCCAGCAGCTTGGGGGGGCAGACCTACGAGCAGTACTTC. The encoded protein is CASSLGGQTYEQYF.